This T cell receptor (beta chain) derives from a study of T cell repertoires in ileal Crohn's disease. At the level of the study: Biopsies of the neoterminal ileum at postoperative colonoscopy form M6 samples. Study observations and caveats: Every patient over 26.8% clonality showed endoscopic recurrence.

Noted time point: neoterminal ileum biopsy at postoperative endoscopy, about 6 months after surgery. Adults with ileal or ileocolonic Crohn's disease and an indication for resection were eligible. This clone appeared a few times. Its target is unknown. The germline V gene encodes CDR1 MNHEY and CDR2 SVGAGI. This CDR3 comprises 13 residues. With V trimmed by 4 bases and J by 4 bases, 3 bases remained unmatched. Measured with immunoSEQ multiplex PCR; TCRdb has only the in-frame clones, and not every one. The data show under 12,000 clones, with over 60% seen just once and 7.7% held by the top ten. The receptor was derived from an adult with Crohn's disease. Material for sequencing was ileal tissue. The V and J genes are TRBV6-5 and TRBJ1-2, with TRBD1 matching 7 bases. The CDR3 DNA sequence: TGTGCCAGCAGTTGGGGACAGCTCTATGGCTACACCTTC. This gives the protein CASSWGQLYGYTF.